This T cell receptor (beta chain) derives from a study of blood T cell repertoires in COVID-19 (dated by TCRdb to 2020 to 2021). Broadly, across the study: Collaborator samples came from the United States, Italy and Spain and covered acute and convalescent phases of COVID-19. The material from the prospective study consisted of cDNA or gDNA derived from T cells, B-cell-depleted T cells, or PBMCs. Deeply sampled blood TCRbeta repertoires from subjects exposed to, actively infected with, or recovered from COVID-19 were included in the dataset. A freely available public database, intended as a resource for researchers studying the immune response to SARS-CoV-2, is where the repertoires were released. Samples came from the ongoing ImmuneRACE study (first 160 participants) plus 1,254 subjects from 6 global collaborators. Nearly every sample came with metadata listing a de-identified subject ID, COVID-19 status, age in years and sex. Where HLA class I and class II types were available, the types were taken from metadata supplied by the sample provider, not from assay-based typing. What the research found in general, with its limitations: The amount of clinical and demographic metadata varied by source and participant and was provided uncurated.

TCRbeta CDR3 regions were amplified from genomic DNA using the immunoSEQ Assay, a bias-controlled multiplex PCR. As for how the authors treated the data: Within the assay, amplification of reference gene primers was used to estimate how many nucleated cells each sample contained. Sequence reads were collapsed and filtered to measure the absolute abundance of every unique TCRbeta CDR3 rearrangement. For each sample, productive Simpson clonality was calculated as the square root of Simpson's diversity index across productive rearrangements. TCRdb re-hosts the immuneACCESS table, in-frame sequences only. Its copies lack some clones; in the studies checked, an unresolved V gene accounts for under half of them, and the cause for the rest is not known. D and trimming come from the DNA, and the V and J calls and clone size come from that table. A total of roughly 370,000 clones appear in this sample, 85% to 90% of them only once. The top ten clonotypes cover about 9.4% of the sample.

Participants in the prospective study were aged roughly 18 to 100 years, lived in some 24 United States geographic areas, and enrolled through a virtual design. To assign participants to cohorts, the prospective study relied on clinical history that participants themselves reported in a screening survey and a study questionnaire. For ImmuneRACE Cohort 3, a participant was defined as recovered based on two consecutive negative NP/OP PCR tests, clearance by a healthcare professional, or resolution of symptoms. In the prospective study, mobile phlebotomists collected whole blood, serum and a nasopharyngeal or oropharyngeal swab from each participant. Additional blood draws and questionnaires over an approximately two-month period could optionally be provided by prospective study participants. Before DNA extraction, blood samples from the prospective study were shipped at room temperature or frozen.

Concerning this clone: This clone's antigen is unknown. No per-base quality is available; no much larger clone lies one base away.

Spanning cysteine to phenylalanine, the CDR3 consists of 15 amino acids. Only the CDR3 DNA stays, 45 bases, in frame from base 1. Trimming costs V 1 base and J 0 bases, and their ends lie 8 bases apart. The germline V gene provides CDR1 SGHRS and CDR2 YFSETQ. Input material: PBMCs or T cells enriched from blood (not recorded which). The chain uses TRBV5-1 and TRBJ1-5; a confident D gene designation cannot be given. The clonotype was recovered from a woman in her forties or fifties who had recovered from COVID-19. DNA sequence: TGCGCCAGCAGCTTGAACGGTTATAGCAATCAGCCCCAGCATTTT. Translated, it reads CASSLNGYSNQPQHF.